Shown below are 16 T cell receptor beta chains from a single sample sequenced in a study of CD8+CD57+ T cells in acquired aplastic anemia. CDR3 and TCR beta VDJ profiling relied on genomic DNA as the template. TCRdb analysed the reads with MiXCR anew, one entry per CDR3 protein. The sample has around 430,000 distinct CDR3 sequences; approximately 33% are singletons. The sequenced patients had an expansion of CD8+CD57+ cells seen by flow cytometry. Sequenced material: sorted CD4+, CD8+, or CD8+CD57+ T cells (not recorded which) from PBMCs. Receptor source: a human donor with aplastic anemia.

The V call is TRBV5-1, the J call TRBJ2-1; 7 nucleotides match TRBD1. Germline trimming cut 6 bases from V and 8 bases from J; bases unmatched to any gene: 8. CDR3 length: 13 amino acids. Per germline, CDR1 SGHRS and CDR2 YFSETQ. As DNA, the CDR3 is TGCGCCAGCACCCCCGACAGGGTGGATGAGCAGTTCTTC. It translates to CASTPDRVDEQFF.

This sequence joins TRBV5-5 and TRBJ2-7; 13 nucleotides align to TRBD2. CDR1 is SGHKS, CDR2 YYEKEE, per germline (reference sequence). The CDR3 covers 18 residues. Germline trimming cut 3 bases from V and 4 bases from J; bases unmatched to any gene: 13. The CDR3 nucleotides read TGTGCCAGCAGCTACCCGGGACTAGCGGGGCCCAACGCGTACGAGCAGTACTTC. Amino acids: CASSYPGLAGPNAYEQYF.

This clonotype was seen a handful of times. This chain joins TRBV11-2 and TRBJ1-3; 7 positions match TRBD1. This CDR3 contains 15 residues. The germline gives CDR1 SGHAT, CDR2 FQNNGV. Trimming at V came to 3 bases and at J to 4 bases, leaving 6 bases not matched to a gene. The CDR3 bases are TGTGCCAGCAGCTTTGACAGGGACCGCGGAAACACCATATATTTT. This translates into CASSFDRDRGNTIYF.

This rearrangement joins TRBV19 to TRBJ1-2, with D possibly TRBD1 on 6 matching bases. CDR1 and CDR2 (germline): LNHDA, SQIVND (reference sequence). Trimming cost V 3 bases and J 8 bases, with 13 bases left between them. The CDR3 is 13 residues long. The CDR3 spells CASSISQGGGYTF. DNA for the CDR3: TGTGCCAGTAGTATCTCACAGGGCGGCGGCTACACCTTC. The full variable domain, with the rest looked up from reference TRBV19 and TRBJ1-2, is DGGITQSPKYLFRKEGQNVTLSCEQNLNHDAMYWYRQDPGQGLRLIYYSQIVNDFQKGDIAEGYSVSREKKESFPLTVTSAQKNPTAFYLCASSISQGGGYTFGSGTRLTVV.

This clonotype appeared many times. V and J are TRBV7-9 and TRBJ1-2; a possible D gene is TRBD1 (5 bases). CDR1 is SEHNR, CDR2 FQNEAQ, per germline (reference sequence). This CDR3 region has 13 residues. V was trimmed by 2 bases and J by 10 bases, leaving 14 bases between them. CDR3 nucleotide sequence: TGTGCCAGCAGCTTAACGGTCAGGGTCGACTACACCTTC. Translating it yields CASSLTVRVDYTF.

Points on this clonotype: A read error may be the cause here, since a much bigger clone is one base away. The chain uses TRBV15 and TRBJ2-3; D might be TRBD2 (7 bases). The CDR3 loop spans 17 amino acids. Germline V gene data show CDR1 as LNHNV and CDR2 as YYDKDF (reference sequence). Here the CDR3 reads CATGRGGGGGQTDTQYF. The CDR3 bases are TGTGCCACCGGCAGAGGAGGAGGCGGGGGCCAGACAGATACGCAGTATTTT. Complete variable domain (other parts from reference TRBV15 and TRBJ2-3): DAMVIQNPRYQVTQFGKPVTLSCSQTLNHNVMYWYQQKSSQAPKLLFHYYDKDFNNEADTPDNFQSRRPNTSFCFLDIRSPGLGDTAMYLCATGRGGGGGQTDTQYFGPGTRLTVL.

The table lists this clonotype with a few counts. This chain's CDR3 is CASSLYSGTTDTQYF. CDR3 DNA: TGTGCCAGCAGCTTGTACAGCGGGACGACAGATACGCAGTATTTT. The V and J genes are TRBV25-1 and TRBJ2-3; 7 bases line up with TRBD2. V shed 6 bases, J shed 3 bases, and the junction held 9 bases outside the gene matches. The CDR3 consists of 15 residues. Germline values: CDR1 MGHDK, CDR2 SYGVNS.

J is TRBJ1-5 and V is TRBV7-9; D is possibly TRBD1 (5 bases). V was cut by 6 bases and J by 1 base, with 10 bases left in between. Looked up from germline, CDR1 is SEHNR and CDR2 is FQNEAQ (reference sequence). The CDR3 spans 14 residues. The CDR3, as DNA: TGTGCCAGCAGTGCTCGACAGAGCAATCAGCCCCAGCATTTT. It is translated as CASSARQSNQPQHF.

In this sample, this clonotype turned up a few times. The gene calls are TRBV30 and TRBJ2-7; 7 positions match TRBD1. The trim removed 2 bases at V and 2 bases at J, leaving 3 bases unmatched. The CDR3 totals 13 residues. The germline V gene has CDR1 GTSNPN and CDR2 SVGIG (reference sequence). The CDR3 DNA reads TGTGCCTGGAGTCCCGACAGGGCCTACGAGCAGTACTTC. Protein: CAWSPDRAYEQYF.

A single count supports this clonotype. V usage is TRBV7-8 and J usage is TRBJ2-4; no clear D. V dropped 6 bases and J dropped 0 bases, with 12 bases sitting between them. CDR1 and CDR2 from the germline V gene are SGHVS and FQNEAQ. The CDR3 is made up of 15 amino acids. CDR3 sequence (DNA): TGTGCCAGCAGGCGAACCTCTAGAGCCAAAAACATTCAGTACTTC. Protein product: CASRRTSRAKNIQYF.

This clonotype was recorded a few times. V usage is TRBV2 and J usage is TRBJ2-1; 7 positions match TRBD2. The length of the CDR3 is 15 residues. Per the germline V gene, CDR1 is SNHLY and CDR2 is FYNNEI. Germline trimming cut 7 bases from V and 1 base from J; bases unmatched to any gene: 7. For the CDR3, the DNA is TGTGCCAGCACCTCGGAACTAGCGTCCTACAATGAGCAGTTCTTC. Translating gives CASTSELASYNEQFF.

There are many counts of this clonotype. V and J are TRBV12-5 and TRBJ1-2; D is undetermined. This CDR3 region has 11 residues. Germline lookup yields CDR1 LGHNT and CDR2 FRNRAP. Trimming took off 0 bases at V and 14 bases at J, with 10 bases between the two ends. The CDR3, as DNA: TGTGCTAGTGGTTTGGTACGTGGGAAAACCTTC. Translated, it gives CASGLVRGKTF.

This clonotype occurred a few times. This chain uses TRBV9 with TRBJ2-4, with D possibly being TRBD2 (5 bases). With 1 base removed from V and 5 bases from J, the gap between germline ends came to 10 bases. CDR1 is SGDLS, CDR2 YYNGEE, per germline. The CDR3 runs 14 residues. In DNA, the CDR3 is TGTGCCAGCAGCGTAAGCGGTATCCAAAACATTCAGTACTTC. The encoded protein is CASSVSGIQNIQYF. Full variable domain (outside the CDR3, taken from reference TRBV9 and TRBJ2-4): DSGVTQTPKHLITATGQRVTLRCSPRSGDLSVYWYQQSLDQGLQFLIQYYNGEERAKGNILERFSAQQFPDLHSELNLSSLELGDSALYFCASSVSGIQNIQYFGAGTRLSVL.

CDR3 in amino acids: CAWSVRRIGEKLFF. The CDR3 region has the DNA TGTGCCTGGAGTGTACGCAGGATTGGGGAAAAACTGTTTTTT. The chain uses TRBV30 and TRBJ1-4; no definite D call. The length of the CDR3 is 14 residues. Trimming shortened V by 0 bases and J by 8 bases, and 13 bases separated the two germline ends. Germline V gene lookup returns CDR1 GTSNPN and CDR2 SVGIG (reference sequence). The full variable domain, in which reference TRBV30 and TRBJ1-4 provide the parts outside the CDR3, is SQTIHQWPATLVQPVGSPLSLECTVEGTSNPNLYWYRQAAGRGLQLLFYSVGIGQISSEVPQNLSASRPQDRQFILSSKKLLLSDSGFYLCAWSVRRIGEKLFFGSGTQLSVL.

Only a few counts were recorded for this clonotype. V gene TRBV20-1 combines with J gene TRBJ1-1, with no clear D. V was clipped by 5 bases and J by 4 bases, with 17 bases between them. The V gene's germline CDR1 is DFQATT and CDR2 SNEGSKA (reference sequence). CDR3 length: 14 amino acids. The CDR3 loop is CSAQDRGGSTEAFF. The CDR3 coding sequence is TGCAGTGCTCAAGACCGGGGAGGGAGCACTGAAGCTTTCTTT.

This clonotype came up a few times. J is TRBJ1-2 and V is TRBV4-1; 9 bases align to TRBD1. Germline CDR1 is MGHRA and CDR2 is YSYEKL. The CDR3 totals 16 residues. With 3 bases clipped from V and 4 bases from J, the junction kept 9 bases outside the gene matches. In DNA, the CDR3 is TGCGCCAGCAGCCAGGATACAGGGGGCACTGGCTATGGCTACACCTTC. It translates to CASSQDTGGTGYGYTF.